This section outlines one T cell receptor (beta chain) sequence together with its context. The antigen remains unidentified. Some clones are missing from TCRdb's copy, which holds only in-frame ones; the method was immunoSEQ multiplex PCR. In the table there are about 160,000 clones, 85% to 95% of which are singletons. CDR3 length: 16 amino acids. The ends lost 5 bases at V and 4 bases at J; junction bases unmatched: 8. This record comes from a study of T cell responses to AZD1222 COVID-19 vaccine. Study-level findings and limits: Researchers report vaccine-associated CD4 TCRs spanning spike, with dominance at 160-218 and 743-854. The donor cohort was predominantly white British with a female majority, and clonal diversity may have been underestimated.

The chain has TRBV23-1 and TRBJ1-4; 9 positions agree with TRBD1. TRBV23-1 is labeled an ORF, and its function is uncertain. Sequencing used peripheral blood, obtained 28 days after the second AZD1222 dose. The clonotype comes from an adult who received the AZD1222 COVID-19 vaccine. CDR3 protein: CASSLSPDRGNEKLFF. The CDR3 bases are TGCGCCAGCAGTTTATCCCCGGACAGGGGTAATGAAAAACTGTTTTTT.